This T cell receptor (beta chain) emerged from a study of shared clonotypes between healthy human individuals. Comments on this clone: Antigen specificity is unknown. The same CDR3 arises from other DNA sequences in this sample as well.

Study-level points and caveats: Non-shared clonotypes were found to have lower generation probabilities than the clonotypes that were shared by all four of the sorted-subset donors. Relative to memory subsets, naive subsets generally showed larger estimated richness.

Donation came from healthy HIV-negative adults that had no recent acute infections or vaccinations. V was clipped by 0 bases and J by 5 bases, with 7 bases between them. This CDR3 is 13 amino acids long. Germline V gene lookup returns CDR1 MRHNA and CDR2 SNTAGT. TCRdb keeps only in-frame clones here, not all; method: immunoSEQ multiplex PCR. The sample includes over 700,000 clones, around 70% of them seen just once. This TCR was recovered from a woman between 25 and 40 years old in good health. What was sequenced was memory CD4+ T cells sorted from blood. The subset was: CD45RA-negative fraction. V and J are TRBV6-4 and TRBJ1-2; maybe TRBD1 (6 bases). The CDR3 sequence is CASSDSGAYGYTF. The CDR3 DNA reads TGTGCCAGCAGTGACTCGGGGGCGTATGGCTACACCTTC.